The 26 T cell receptor beta chains below all came from one sample that was sequenced in a study of human T cells and chemical hapten exposure. TCRdb reprocessed the RACE reads with MiXCR, giving one entry per CDR3 protein. The sample has around 380,000 distinct CDR3 sequences; roughly 4.8% are singletons. The time point denotes: patch test 1, 2 weeks after DPC sensitization. Treatment here: therapeutic diphenylcyclopropenone sensitization with weekly scalp DPC. Sequenced material: whole blood, taken in connection with sensitization to the hapten diphenylcyclopropenone (DPC). The receptors derive from a woman aged 45-65 years with alopecia areata. Some clones in this sample may be carry-over from other donors' samples.

V and J are TRBV6-5 and TRBJ1-3; the match to TRBD1 covers 8 bases. Looked up from germline, CDR1 is MNHEY and CDR2 is SVGAGI. V was clipped by 5 bases and J by 4 bases; unmatched bases: 4. This CDR3 spans 14 amino acids. The CDR3 spells CASSPRQGGNTIYF. The CDR3 DNA follows: TGTGCCAGCAGTCCGAGACAGGGGGGAAACACCATATATTTT.

This clonotype appeared many times. V is TRBV9 and J is TRBJ1-3, with no clear D. With 2 bases removed from V and 3 bases from J, the gap between germline ends came to 18 bases. This CDR3 spans 17 amino acids. Per the germline V gene, CDR1 is SGDLS and CDR2 is YYNGEE. CDR3 sequence (DNA): TGTGCCAGCAGCGTTTCTCGTTCCGAGTTCCTTGGAAACACCATATATTTT. Its translation: CASSVSRSEFLGNTIYF.

This clonotype was counted at least ten times. V gene TRBV6-2 or TRBV6-3 combines with J gene TRBJ2-7, with 9 bases matching TRBD2. The germline gives CDR1 MNHEY, CDR2 SVGEGT. The V segment lost 4 bases and the J segment 7 bases; nucleotides outside the gene matches: 11. This CDR3 comprises 15 residues. Here the CDR3 reads CASSSQEREAWEQYF. CDR3 nucleotides: TGTGCCAGCAGTTCGCAGGAGCGGGAGGCGTGGGAGCAGTACTTC.

This chain connects TRBV27 to TRBJ2-3; 12 bases map to TRBD2. Germline V lookup: CDR1 MNHEY, CDR2 SMNVEV (reference sequence). The V gene end was trimmed by 6 bases and the J gene end by 5 bases; junction bases not matched to a gene: 9. The CDR3 extends over 16 amino acids. CDR3 DNA sequence: TGTGCCAGCAGAGGTCTAGCGGGAGGGCGAAAAGATACGCAGTATTTT. Amino acid sequence: CASRGLAGGRKDTQYF.

This clonotype showed up many times. The chain combines TRBV18 with TRBJ1-5; tentatively, D is TRBD1 (5 bases). The CDR3 contains 13 residues. V was shortened by 3 bases and J by 8 bases, with 11 bases between the two germline ends. Germline V gives CDR1 KGHSH, CDR2 LQKENI. The CDR3 here is CASSPRDREPQHF. The CDR3 DNA is TGTGCCAGCTCACCCAGGGATCGTGAGCCCCAGCATTTT.

This clonotype was observed many times. J is TRBJ2-7 and V is TRBV20-1; D not resolved. The CDR3 contains 14 residues. V lost 0 bases to trimming and J lost 6 bases, with 15 bases between them. Germline-derived CDR1 and CDR2 are DFQATT and SNEGSKA (reference sequence). CDR3 residues: CSARDPIEGLEQYF. The CDR3, as DNA: TGCAGTGCTAGAGACCCAATCGAAGGGCTCGAGCAGTACTTC.

This clonotype came up a few times. V gene TRBV12-3 or TRBV12-4 combines with J gene TRBJ1-6, with 8 nucleotides matching TRBD1. CDR3 length equals 16 residues. V was pared by 3 bases and J by 0 bases, with 1 base of the junction left unmatched. CDR3 region: CASSFTGGSYNSPLHF. The CDR3 nucleotides are TGTGCCAGCAGTTTTACAGGGGGCTCCTATAATTCACCCCTCCACTTT.

As regards this clonotype: Being one base from a much bigger clone, this may be a read error. This chain links TRBV11-2 with TRBJ2-1; D unclear. V was pared by 8 bases and J by 7 bases, with 9 bases between. The CDR3 contains 11 residues. Germline-derived CDR1 and CDR2 are SGHAT and FQNNGV. CDR3 amino acids: CASGTWNEQFF. DNA for the CDR3: TGTGCCAGCGGAACATGGAATGAGCAGTTCTTC.

This clonotype was recorded at least ten times. This chain uses TRBV6-5 with TRBJ2-5; D remains ambiguous. Germline V gives CDR1 MNHEY, CDR2 SVGAGI. Trimming left V 2 bases short and J 2 bases short, with 9 bases between. The CDR3 sequence is 14 residues long. The CDR3 loop reads CASSYNQRQETQYF. The CDR3 nucleotides read TGTGCCAGCAGTTACAACCAGAGACAAGAGACCCAGTACTTC.

In its sample, this clonotype was seen many times. The rearrangement links TRBV30 to TRBJ1-1, with D unresolved. Germline loops: CDR1 GTSNPN, CDR2 SVGIG (reference sequence). The CDR3 is 11 amino acids. V was shortened by 5 bases and J by 1 base, with 5 bases between the two germline ends. The CDR3 here is CAWGSNTEAFF. CDR3 coding DNA: TGTGCCTGGGGGTCGAACACTGAAGCTTTCTTT.

This clonotype was detected many times. The CDR3 sequence is CASSPPYTSYEQYF. CDR3 DNA: TGTGCCAGCAGTCCCCCCTATACTTCCTACGAGCAGTACTTC. The chain joins TRBV28 to TRBJ2-7; D not resolved. The CDR3 runs 14 residues. The V gene's germline CDR1 is MDHEN and CDR2 SYDVKM. Trimming shortened V by 5 bases and J by 1 base, and 12 bases separated the two germline ends.

This clonotype was found many times. The rearrangement uses TRBV6-2 or TRBV6-3 and TRBJ1-5; D unclear. Germline CDR1 is MNHEY and CDR2 is SVGEGT. The CDR3 is 13 residues long. The ends were cut back, 5 bases at V and 9 bases at J, with 14 bases in the middle. The CDR3 loop is CASSQDRVGPQHF. The CDR3 DNA follows: TGTGCCAGCAGTCAAGACCGGGTCGGGCCCCAGCATTTT.

This clonotype was seen more than once but under ten times. The chain carries TRBV10-2 and TRBJ2-2; TRBD1 or TRBD2 may be the D gene (5 bases each). Deletions cut 7 bases from V and 7 bases from J, with 16 bases between. Per the germline V gene, CDR1 is WSHSY and CDR2 is SAAADI. This CDR3 region has 14 residues. DNA for the CDR3: TGCGCCAGCAATGGGGGATCAAGGAACGGGGAGCTGTTTTTT. Translating gives CASNGGSRNGELFF.

The sample holds many counts of this clonotype. CDR3 DNA sequence: TGTGCCAGCAGCTTGAACGGGATTTGGGCAGATACGCAGTATTTT. Translating it yields CASSLNGIWADTQYF. This rearrangement joins TRBV7-2 to TRBJ2-3; D is perhaps TRBD2 (5 bases). Germline CDR1 and CDR2: SGHTA and FQGNSA. CDR3 length: 15 residues. Deletions cut 3 bases from V and 4 bases from J, with 14 bases between.

This clonotype was observed many times. The chain couples TRBV6-5 to TRBJ2-3; D is unclear. Trimming pared 2 bases from V and 0 bases from J, leaving 9 bases between. CDR3 length equals 15 residues. Per germline, CDR1 MNHEY and CDR2 SVGAGI. DNA for the CDR3: TGTGCCAGCAGTTACAACGGAGCTAGCACAGATACGCAGTATTTT. This codes for CASSYNGASTDTQYF.

This clonotype was seen a few times. The V and J genes are TRBV19 and TRBJ1-5; TRBD1 might be the D (6 bases). The CDR3 has 16 residues. Trimming stripped 4 bases from V and 4 bases from J, with 17 bases between. Germline CDR1 LNHDA, CDR2 SQIVND (reference sequence). The CDR3 DNA reads as TGTGCCAGTAGTAGCCCCTACAGGGTCCGGAATCAGCCCCAGCATTTT. Amino acid sequence: CASSSPYRVRNQPQHF.

This clonotype was observed many times. The rearrangement uses TRBV20-1 and TRBJ2-7; D may match TRBD1 or TRBD2 (5 bases each). V lost 5 bases to trimming and J lost 1 base, with 18 bases between them. The germline V gene has CDR1 DFQATT and CDR2 SNEGSKA (reference sequence). The CDR3 is 15 amino acids. The CDR3 sequence is CSALSGTSGSYEQYF. The CDR3 DNA is TGCAGTGCTCTCTCGGGGACCTCCGGGTCCTACGAGCAGTACTTC.

The sample holds many counts of this clonotype. This sequence joins TRBV20-1 and TRBJ1-5; D ambiguous. The CDR3 runs 12 residues. The germline V gene encodes CDR1 DFQATT and CDR2 SNEGSKA (reference sequence). Trimming removed 5 bases from V and 3 bases from J, with 8 bases in between. The CDR3 here is CSAPDINQPQHF. The CDR3 DNA reads TGCAGTGCTCCCGACATCAATCAGCCCCAGCATTTT.

This clonotype was observed at least ten times. The rearrangement joins TRBV29-1 to TRBJ2-1; D unresolved. The ends were cut back, 3 bases at V and 6 bases at J, with 0 bases in the middle. Germline CDR1 and CDR2: SQVTM and ANQGSEA. The CDR3 spans 9 residues. CDR3 sequence (DNA): TGCAGCGTTGACAATGAGCAGTTCTTC. This translates into CSVDNEQFF.

The sample holds many counts of this clonotype. The chain couples TRBV7-2 to TRBJ1-3; 7 bases are shared with TRBD1. Germline trimming cut 2 bases from V and 4 bases from J; bases unmatched to any gene: 5. The CDR3 is 15 residues long. In germline, CDR1 is SGHTA, CDR2 FQGNSA. The CDR3 DNA is TGTGCCAGCAGCTTAAGACAGGGCCCCGGAAACACCATATATTTT. This gives the protein CASSLRQGPGNTIYF.

This clonotype was recorded many times. The V gene is TRBV21-1, the J gene TRBJ1-1; TRBD1 reflects the table's D call only, with no check against the DNA. TRBV21-1 is given as a pseudogene. There are 16 residues in the CDR3. Here the CDR3 DNA reads TGTGCCAGCATTCTGCAAGAGGGGCAGCTGAACACTGAAGCTTTCTTT. It specifies CASILQEGQLNTEAFF.

This clonotype was recorded many times. J is TRBJ2-7 and V is TRBV6-5, with D unresolved. Trimming pared 6 bases from V and 1 base from J, leaving 13 bases between. Germline values: CDR1 MNHEY, CDR2 SVGAGI. The CDR3 sequence is 14 residues long. CDR3 nucleotides: TGTGCCAGCAGCGTCCTAGTGGGGTCCTACGAGCAGTACTTC. Translating it yields CASSVLVGSYEQYF.

This clonotype was found a few times. The chain has TRBV2 and TRBJ2-3; 7 bases fit TRBD1. Germline assignment: CDR1 SNHLY and CDR2 FYNNEI. J lost 4 bases, V lost 5 bases, and 9 bases had no gene match. CDR3 length equals 15 residues. In DNA form, the CDR3 reads TGTGCCAGCAGTAGAATAGGGGGCAGTTCAGATACGCAGTATTTT. Translation gives CASSRIGGSSDTQYF.

The sample holds a few counts of this clonotype. CDR3 loop: CASTPRASGRANTGELFF. As DNA, the CDR3 is TGTGCCAGCACCCCGAGGGCTAGCGGGAGAGCGAACACCGGGGAGCTGTTTTTT. V usage is TRBV6-1 and J usage is TRBJ2-2; 10 bases map to TRBD2. The CDR3 is 18 amino acids. CDR1 is MNHNS and CDR2 is SASEGT in the germline V gene. Trimming took 7 bases from V and 0 from J; bases not matched to a gene: 11.

This clonotype was recorded at least ten times. The rearrangement uses TRBV7-2 and TRBJ2-3; 7 bases fit TRBD2. Trimming cost V 2 bases and J 2 bases; bases outside gene matches: 4. The CDR3 is 15 amino acids. Germline values: CDR1 SGHTA, CDR2 FQGNSA. This chain's CDR3 is CASSLRAGNTDTQYF. In DNA, the CDR3 is TGTGCCAGCAGCTTAAGAGCGGGAAACACAGATACGCAGTATTTT.

This clonotype showed up many times. The chain uses TRBV6-5 and TRBJ2-7, with 7 bases matching TRBD2. Germline V CDR1 and CDR2: MNHEY, SVGAGI. CDR3 length: 14 residues. V dropped 10 bases and J dropped 3; count of bases not matched to a gene: 12. As DNA, the CDR3 is TGTGCCACCGCCTCGGACCCGGGAGGCTACGAGCAGTACTTC. This gives the protein CATASDPGGYEQYF.